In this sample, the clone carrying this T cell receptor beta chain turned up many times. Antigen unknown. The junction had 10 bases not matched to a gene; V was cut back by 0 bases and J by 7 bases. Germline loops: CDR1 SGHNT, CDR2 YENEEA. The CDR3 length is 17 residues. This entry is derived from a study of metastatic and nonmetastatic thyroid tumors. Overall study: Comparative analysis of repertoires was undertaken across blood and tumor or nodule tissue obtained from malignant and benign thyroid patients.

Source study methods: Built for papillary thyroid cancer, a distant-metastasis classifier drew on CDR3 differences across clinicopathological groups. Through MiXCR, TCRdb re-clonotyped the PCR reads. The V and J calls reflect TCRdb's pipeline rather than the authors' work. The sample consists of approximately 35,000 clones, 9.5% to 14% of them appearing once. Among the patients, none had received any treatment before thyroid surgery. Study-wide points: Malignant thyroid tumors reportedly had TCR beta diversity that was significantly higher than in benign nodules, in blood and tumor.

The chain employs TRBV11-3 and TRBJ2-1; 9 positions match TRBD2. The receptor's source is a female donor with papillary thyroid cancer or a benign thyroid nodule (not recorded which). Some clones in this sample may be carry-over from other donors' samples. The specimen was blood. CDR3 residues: CASSLEGLAGASNEQFF. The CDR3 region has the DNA TGTGCCAGCAGCTTAGAGGGTTTAGCGGGAGCGAGTAATGAGCAGTTCTTC.